This T cell receptor (beta chain) appears in the sequencing data of a study of OX40 agonist ivuxolimab in advanced cancers. Study results and limitations: At doses 0.1 to 3.0 mg/kg, CD4+ and CD8+ clones expanded.

Comments on this clone: The antigen is unknown. The same CDR3 arises from other DNA sequences in this sample as well.

This CDR3 region has 13 residues. Germline V gene data show CDR1 as KGHSH and CDR2 as LQKENI. Trimming pared 4 bases from V and 1 base from J, leaving 7 bases between. Method: immunoSEQ multiplex PCR; TCRdb's copy keeps in-frame clones and lacks some. The sample records roughly 61,000 clones, around nine tenths being singletons. The sequenced sample was CD4+ or CD8+ T cells sorted from blood, obtained in a trial of the OX40 agonist ivuxolimab. The source is an adult with an advanced solid tumor such as melanoma, head and neck, liver or kidney cancer. The chain links TRBV18 to TRBJ1-1; D unclear. CDR3 bases: TGTGCCAGCTCACAGGGCGAGAACACTGAAGCTTTCTTT. As protein: CASSQGENTEAFF.